This section outlines one T cell receptor beta chain sequence together with its context. This sample is part of a study of control samples from healthy donors and cancer patients. This CDR3 region has 15 residues. The V and J ends lost 6 bases and 0 bases, in that order; junction bases with no gene match: 4. Germline lookup yields CDR1 SGHTA and CDR2 FQGNSA. TCRdb's table, derived via immunoSEQ multiplex PCR, lists solely in-frame clones and lacks some. Of fewer than 95,000 clones in the sample, 86% were seen once. V gene TRBV7-2 combines with J gene TRBJ1-4, with TRBD1 matching over 7 bases. The sequence derives from a woman between 50 and 59 years old in good health. Sequences were obtained from blood. As DNA, the CDR3 is TGTGCCAGCAGGATCAGGGGGTCAACTAATGAAAAACTGTTTTTT. Encoded protein: CASRIRGSTNEKLFF. Based on the CDR3 plus reference TRBV7-2 and TRBJ1-4, the full variable domain is GAGVSQSPSNKVTEKGKDVELRCDPISGHTALYWYRQSLGQGLEFLIYFQGNSAPDKSGLPSDRFSAERTGGSVSTLTIQRTQQEDSAVYLCASRIRGSTNEKLFFGSGTQLSVL.